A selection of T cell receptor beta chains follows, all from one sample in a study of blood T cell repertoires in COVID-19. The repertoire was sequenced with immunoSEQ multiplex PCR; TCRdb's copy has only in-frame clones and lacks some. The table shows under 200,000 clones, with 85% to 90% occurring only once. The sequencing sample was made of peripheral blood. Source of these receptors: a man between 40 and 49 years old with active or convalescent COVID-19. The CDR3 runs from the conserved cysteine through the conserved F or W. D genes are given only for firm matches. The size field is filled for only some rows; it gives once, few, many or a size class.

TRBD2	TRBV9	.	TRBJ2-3	CASSVERLAGPTDTQYF	TGTGCCAGCAGCGTAGAGCGCCTAGCGGGACCCACAGATACGCAGTATTTT
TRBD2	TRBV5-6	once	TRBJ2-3	CASRPSGGRADTQYF	TGTGCCAGCAGACCTAGCGGGGGGCGGGCAGATACGCAGTATTTT
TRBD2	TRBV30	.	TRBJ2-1	CAWSPPGTSGRAFSEQFF	TGTGCCTGGAGTCCTCCAGGGACTAGCGGGAGGGCCTTCTCTGAGCAGTTCTTC
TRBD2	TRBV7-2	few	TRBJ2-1	CASSLSVAGGLEQFF	TGTGCCAGCAGCCTGAGCGTAGCGGGAGGTCTTGAGCAGTTCTTC
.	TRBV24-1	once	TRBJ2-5	CATSDYGQGEETQYF	TGTGCCACCAGTGATTATGGGCAGGGCGAGGAGACCCAGTACTTC
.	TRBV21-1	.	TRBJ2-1	CASGFLLGTGDNEQFF	TGTGCCAGCGGATTCTTACTCGGGACAGGGGACAATGAGCAGTTCTTC
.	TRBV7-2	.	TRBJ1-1	CASSLVAGIMNTEAFF	TGTGCCAGCAGCTTAGTCGCAGGGATAATGAACACTGAAGCTTTCTTT
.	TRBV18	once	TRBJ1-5	CASSQALAANNQPQHF	TGTGCCAGCTCCCAAGCCCTGGCGGCCAACAATCAGCCCCAGCATTTT
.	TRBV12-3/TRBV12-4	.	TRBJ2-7	CASSLVGHEQYF	TGTGCCAGCAGTTTGGTGGGGCACGAGCAGTACTTC
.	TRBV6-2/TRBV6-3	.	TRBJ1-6	CASSNIPGTSNSPLHF	TGTGCCAGCAGCAATATTCCCGGGACAAGCAATTCACCCCTCCACTTT
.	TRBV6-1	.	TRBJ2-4	CASSEDKTIGGIQYF	TGTGCCAGCAGTGAAGACAAGACTATCGGTGGCATTCAGTACTTC
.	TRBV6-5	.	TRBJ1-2	CASSYGSGLYYGYTF	TGTGCCAGCAGTTACGGGTCAGGGTTGTACTATGGCTACACCTTC
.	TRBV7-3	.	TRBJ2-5	CASSLTPTAEQETQYF	TGTGCCAGCAGCTTAACCCCCACGGCGGAGCAAGAGACCCAGTACTTC
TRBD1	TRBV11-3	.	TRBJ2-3	CASSLGQVVDTQYF	TGTGCCAGCAGCCTGGGACAGGTTGTAGATACGCAGTATTTT
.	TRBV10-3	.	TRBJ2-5	CAISVSPGYQETQYF	TGTGCCATCAGTGTATCCCCGGGGTACCAAGAGACCCAGTACTTC
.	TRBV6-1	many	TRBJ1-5	CASSEAWVDTGITYSNQPQHF	TGTGCCAGCAGTGAAGCGTGGGTGGACACCGGCATAACTTATAGCAATCAGCCCCAGCATTTT
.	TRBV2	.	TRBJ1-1	CATQTGLNTEAFF	TGTGCCACCCAAACAGGGTTGAACACTGAAGCTTTCTTT
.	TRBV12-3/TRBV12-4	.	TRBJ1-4	CASSLRGNEKLFF	TGTGCCAGCAGTTTAAGGGGGAACGAAAAACTGTTTTTT
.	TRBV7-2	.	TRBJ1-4	CASSLAGTVLDEKLFF	TGTGCCAGCAGCTTAGCGGGCACAGTATTGGATGAAAAACTGTTTTTT
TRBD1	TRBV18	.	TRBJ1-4	CASSPRFTGQGDEKLFF	TGTGCCAGCTCACCACGGTTTACCGGACAGGGGGATGAAAAACTGTTTTTT
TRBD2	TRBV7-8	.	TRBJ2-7	CASSSRPGREQYF	TGTGCCAGCAGCTCCCGACCCGGGAGGGAGCAGTACTTC
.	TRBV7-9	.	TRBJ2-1	CASSLVGGKNDEQFF	TGTGCCAGCAGCTTAGTGGGGGGTAAGAACGATGAGCAGTTCTTC
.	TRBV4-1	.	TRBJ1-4	CASSQGPTNEKLFF	TGCGCCAGCAGCCAAGGGCCCACTAATGAAAAACTGTTTTTT
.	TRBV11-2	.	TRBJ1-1	CASSPDRVNTEAFF	TGTGCCAGCAGCCCGGACAGAGTGAACACTGAAGCTTTCTTT
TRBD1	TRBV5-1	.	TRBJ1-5	CASSLGTGIGQPQHF	TGCGCCAGCAGCTTGGGGACAGGGATCGGGCAGCCCCAGCATTTT
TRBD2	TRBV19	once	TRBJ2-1	CASSPGLAGEQFF	TGTGCCAGTAGTCCCGGACTAGCGGGGGAGCAGTTCTTC
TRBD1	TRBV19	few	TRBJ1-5	CASRATGGRGNQPQHF	TGTGCCAGTAGGGCAACAGGGGGCAGGGGCAATCAGCCCCAGCATTTT
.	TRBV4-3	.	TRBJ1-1	CASSQDRGGTEAFF	TGCGCCAGCAGCCAAGACAGGGGTGGGACTGAAGCTTTCTTT
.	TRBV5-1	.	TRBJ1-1	CASSSSGGNTEAFF	TGCGCCAGCAGCTCCAGCGGGGGGAACACTGAAGCTTTCTTT
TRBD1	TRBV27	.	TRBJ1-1	CASSSAGGFTEAFF	TGTGCCAGCAGTTCAGCAGGGGGGTTCACTGAAGCTTTCTTT
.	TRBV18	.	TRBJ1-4	CASSTGGSVNEKLFF	TGTGCCAGCTCAACCGGAGGCAGTGTTAATGAAAAACTGTTTTTT
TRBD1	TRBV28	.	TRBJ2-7	CASSQGQGQIVYEQYF	TGTGCCAGCAGTCAAGGACAGGGGCAAATTGTCTACGAGCAGTACTTC
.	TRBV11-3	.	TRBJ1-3	CASSLAVSGNTIYF	TGTGCCAGCAGCTTAGCTGTCTCTGGAAACACCATATATTTT
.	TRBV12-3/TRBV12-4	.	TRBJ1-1	CASRDTLNTEAFF	TGTGCCAGTCGGGACACCTTGAACACTGAAGCTTTCTTT
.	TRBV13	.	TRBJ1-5	CASSQNRDTPQHF	TGTGCCAGCAGCCAAAATCGGGATACGCCCCAGCATTTT
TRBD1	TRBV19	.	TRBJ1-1	CASSIRGRDTEAFF	TGTGCCAGTAGTATCAGGGGGCGCGACACTGAAGCTTTCTTT
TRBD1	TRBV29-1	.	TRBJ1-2	CSVSPGQGHGYTF	TGCAGCGTTTCACCGGGACAGGGGCATGGCTACACCTTC
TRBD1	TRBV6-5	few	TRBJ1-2	CASSYGQGTGGYTF	TGTGCCAGCAGTTATGGACAGGGGACGGGTGGCTACACCTTC
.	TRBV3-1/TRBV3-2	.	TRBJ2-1	CASSHWGGLSYNEQFF	TGTGCCAGCAGCCATTGGGGGGGCCTTTCCTACAATGAGCAGTTCTTC
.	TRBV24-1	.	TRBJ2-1	CATSEPTPKSSYNEQFF	TGTGCCACCAGTGAACCGACACCCAAGAGCTCCTACAATGAGCAGTTCTTC
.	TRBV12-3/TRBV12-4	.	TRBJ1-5	CASSSRAKQPQHF	TGTGCCAGCAGTTCGCGGGCTAAGCAGCCCCAGCATTTT
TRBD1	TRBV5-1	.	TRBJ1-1	CASSLGQASEAFF	TGCGCCAGCAGCTTAGGACAGGCCTCTGAAGCTTTCTTT
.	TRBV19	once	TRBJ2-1	CATSRQGGGNEQFF	TGTGCCACAAGCCGACAGGGAGGAGGGAATGAGCAGTTCTTC
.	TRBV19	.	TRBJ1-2	CASNPLGQGYNYGYTF	TGTGCCAGCAACCCATTAGGGCAGGGGTATAACTATGGCTACACCTTC
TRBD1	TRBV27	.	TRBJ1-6	CASSFTAGGSNSPLHF	TGTGCCAGCAGTTTTACTGCAGGGGGATCTAATTCACCCCTCCACTTT
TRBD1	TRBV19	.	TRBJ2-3	CASSFDRASTDTQYF	TGTGCCAGTAGTTTCGACAGGGCGAGCACAGATACGCAGTATTTT
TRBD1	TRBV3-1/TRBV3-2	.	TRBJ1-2	CASSQDVFRGRYGYTF	TGTGCCAGCAGCCAAGACGTCTTTAGGGGGCGATATGGCTACACCTTC
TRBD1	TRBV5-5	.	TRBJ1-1	CASSRNEGQGTRAEAFF	TGTGCCAGCAGCCGTAACGAGGGACAGGGAACGAGGGCTGAAGCTTTCTTT
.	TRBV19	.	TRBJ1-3	CASSGQLDSGNTIYF	TGTGCCAGTAGCGGACAGTTAGACTCTGGAAACACCATATATTTT
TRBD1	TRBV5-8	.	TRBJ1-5	CASSLAVRGSDQPQHF	TGTGCCAGCAGCCTTGCGGTCAGGGGGTCGGACCAGCCCCAGCATTTT
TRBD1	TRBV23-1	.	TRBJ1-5	CASSQSGDRGRSNQPQHF	TGCGCCAGCAGTCAATCCGGTGACAGGGGGAGAAGTAATCAGCCCCAGCATTTT
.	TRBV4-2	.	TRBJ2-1	CASSPNAGQGSNEQFF	TGTGCCAGCAGCCCCAATGCTGGGCAGGGGTCCAATGAGCAGTTCTTC
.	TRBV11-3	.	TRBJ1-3	CASSISGTPGSGNTIYF	TGTGCCAGCAGCATTTCCGGGACACCAGGCTCTGGAAACACCATATATTTT